This T cell receptor (beta chain) is from a study of shared clonotypes between healthy human individuals. Overall study results and limits: Represented diversity, genetic and exposure-history alike, was limited by few donors.

Genomic DNA from each subset was divided evenly over several immunoSEQ plates. The method was immunoSEQ multiplex PCR; TCRdb's version includes in-frame clones alone and lacks a portion of them. The table lists fewer than 550,000 clones, 75% to 80% of them singletons. Concerning this clone itself: Antigen unknown.

Donors, healthy HIV-negative adults, lacked recent acute infections or vaccinations. For unsorted samples, genomic DNA was extracted from tens of millions of PBMCs. Germline V gives CDR1 MNHNY, CDR2 SVGAGI (reference sequence). V lost 5 bases to trimming and J lost 1 base; unmatched junction nucleotides: 3. CDR3 length equals 16 residues. The V and J genes are TRBV6-6 and TRBJ2-3, with 13 bases fitting TRBD2. The receptor was derived from a woman aged 40 to 50 in good health. Some clones in this sample may be carry-over from other donors' samples. Sequences were obtained from PBMCs. The CDR3 DNA follows: TGTGCCAGCAGTACTAGCGGGAGGGCCGGCACAGATACGCAGTATTTT. Translating gives CASSTSGRAGTDTQYF.